Below are 27 T cell receptor beta chains sequenced from a single sample in a study of shared clonotypes between healthy human individuals. The data were produced by immunoSEQ multiplex PCR, yet TCRdb's version contains in-frame clones alone and is incomplete. The sample shows nearly 750,000 clones, approximately 77% of them seen only once. The specimen sequenced was memory CD4+ T cells sorted from blood. Documented subset: CD45RA-negative fraction. These receptors were collected from a woman in her twenties or thirties in good health.

This clone has more than one count but fewer than ten. The genes are TRBV5-5 and TRBJ1-1; TRBD1 matches 9 bases. V trimming: 7 bases; J trimming: 7 bases; junction bases outside the gene matches: 14. CDR3 size: 15 residues. Germline CDR1 SGHKS, CDR2 YYEKEE (reference sequence). The CDR3 loop is CASWDRVRSRGEAFF. In DNA form, the CDR3 reads TGTGCCAGCTGGGACAGGGTAAGATCGAGGGGTGAAGCTTTCTTT.

The count of this clone is one. The V gene is TRBV27, the J gene TRBJ2-1; 13 bases line up with TRBD2. The germline gives CDR1 MNHEY, CDR2 SMNVEV (reference sequence). The CDR3 length is 16 residues. Unmatched junction bases numbered 7, after V lost 3 bases and J lost 8 bases. The CDR3 region is CASSLGLAGILDEQFF. CDR3 nucleotides: TGTGCCAGCAGTTTGGGACTAGCGGGAATTCTAGATGAGCAGTTCTTC.

The chain recombines TRBV18 with TRBJ1-2; D call uncertain. The CDR3 spans 13 residues. Trimming cost V 2 bases and J 3 bases, with 7 bases left between them. From germline, CDR1 is KGHSH and CDR2 LQKENI. The CDR3 is CASSPVIDYGYTF. The CDR3 coding sequence is TGTGCCAGCTCACCAGTGATCGACTATGGCTACACCTTC. Supplemented by reference TRBV18 and TRBJ1-2, the full variable domain reads NAGVMQNPRHLVRRRGQEARLRCSPMKGHSHVYWYRQLPEEGLKFMVYLQKENIIDESGMPKERFSAEFPKEGPSILRIQQVVRGDSAAYFCASSPVIDYGYTFGSGTRLTVV.

The chain uses TRBV10-2 and TRBJ2-1, with no clear D. With 5 bases removed from V and 8 bases from J, the gap between germline ends came to 19 bases. This CDR3 region has 15 residues. Germline CDR1 WSHSY, CDR2 SAAADI. The CDR3 sequence is CASSIPLGIRDEQFF. The CDR3, as DNA: TGCGCCAGCAGTATCCCCTTGGGGATACGCGATGAGCAGTTCTTC.

The V gene is TRBV10-2, the J gene TRBJ1-4; D might be TRBD1 (5 bases). Between the trimmed V and J ends, which lost 7 bases and 8 bases, there was a span of 17 bases. The germline CDR1 and CDR2 sequences are WSHSY and SAAADI. The CDR3 totals 14 residues. CDR3 region: CASTPRGTREKLFF. CDR3 nucleotides: TGCGCCAGCACTCCCCGGGGGACGCGGGAAAAACTGTTTTTT.

The CDR3 sequence: CASSPWDSGEGNEQFF. CDR3 DNA sequence: TGTGCCAGCAGCCCGTGGGACTCCGGGGAGGGTAATGAGCAGTTCTTC. The chain carries TRBV5-6 and TRBJ2-1, with 7 bases identical to TRBD2. Germline V gene data show CDR1 as SGHDT and CDR2 as YYEEEE. V lost 4 bases, J lost 7 bases, and 14 bases stayed unmatched. The CDR3 has 16 residues.

The CDR3 loop is CASSPTLTGDMASPSNEQFF. The CDR3 DNA sequence: TGCGCCAGCAGCCCCACTTTGACAGGGGATATGGCCTCACCTTCCAATGAGCAGTTCTTC. The V call is TRBV5-1, the J call TRBJ2-1; TRBD1 matches 8 bases. The junction had 24 bases not matched to a gene; V was cut back by 4 bases and J by 6 bases. Germline values: CDR1 SGHRS, CDR2 YFSETQ. This CDR3 comprises 20 residues.

V usage is TRBV19 and J usage is TRBJ1-1; 9 bases map to TRBD1. Trimming removed 6 bases from V and 5 bases from J; junction bases left unmatched: 7. CDR1 and CDR2 from the germline V gene are LNHDA and SQIVND (reference sequence). CDR3 length equals 14 residues. CDR3 nucleotide sequence: TGTGCCAGTAGCTGGACAGGGGTTGAGACTGAAGCTTTCTTT. Translated, it gives CASSWTGVETEAFF.

In its sample, this clone was seen once. The rearrangement joins TRBV5-1 to TRBJ2-5; 10 nucleotides match TRBD2. V lost 4 bases, J lost 2 bases, and 8 bases stayed unmatched. The CDR3 length is 16 residues. The V gene's germline CDR1 is SGHRS and CDR2 YFSETQ. The CDR3 here is CASSLEGAGGQETQYF. As DNA, the CDR3 is TGCGCCAGCAGCCTAGAGGGAGCGGGAGGGCAAGAGACCCAGTACTTC.

The rearrangement links TRBV27 to TRBJ2-2, with TRBD1 identical over 11 bases. J was trimmed by 4 bases and V by 8 bases; bases with no gene match: 3. The CDR3 has 14 amino acids. Germline CDR1 reads MNHEY; CDR2 reads SMNVEV (reference sequence). The CDR3 bases are TGTGCCAGCCGGGACAGGGGGAGCACCGGGGAGCTGTTTTTT. Translation: CASRDRGSTGELFF.

The CDR3 reads CASSQVDGTHTEAFF. The CDR3 coding sequence is TGTGCCAGCTCCCAGGTCGATGGCACCCACACTGAAGCTTTCTTT. The J gene is TRBJ1-1, the V gene TRBV18; no firm D call. The CDR3 is 15 residues long. CDR1 is KGHSH, CDR2 LQKENI, per germline. V gave up 6 bases and J gave up 3 bases, with 17 bases separating them.

This chain uses TRBV5-1 with TRBJ2-7; 9 bases line up with TRBD1. V trimming: 5 bases; J trimming: 2 bases; junction bases outside the gene matches: 5. CDR3 length equals 14 residues. In germline, CDR1 is SGHRS, CDR2 YFSETQ. Here the CDR3 reads CASSIQGATYEQYF. The CDR3, as DNA: TGCGCCAGCAGTATACAGGGGGCCACCTACGAGCAGTACTTC.

This clone was counted many times. The V gene is TRBV19, the J gene TRBJ1-1; D not resolved. This CDR3 is 14 amino acids long. V shed 5 bases and J shed 0 bases, with 10 bases lying between them. Germline-derived CDR1 and CDR2 are LNHDA and SQIVND (reference sequence). The CDR3 sequence: CASSLGKMNTEAFF. CDR3 coding DNA: TGTGCCAGTAGTCTGGGCAAAATGAACACTGAAGCTTTCTTT.

This clone has only a few counts. The chain recombines TRBV20-1 with TRBJ2-3; D gene ambiguous. The V end lost 6 bases, the J end lost 6 bases, and 7 bases lay between the germline ends. Germline CDR1 is DFQATT and CDR2 is SNEGSKA (reference sequence). The CDR3 length is 10 residues. The CDR3 bases are TGCAGTGCCGTCCGGGATACGCAGTATTTT. This encodes CSAVRDTQYF.

This sequence joins TRBV28 and TRBJ1-5; TRBD1 is a possible D gene (6 bases). V was shortened by 2 bases and J by 2 bases, with 16 bases between the two germline ends. This CDR3 spans 17 amino acids. CDR1 is MDHEN and CDR2 is SYDVKM in the germline V gene. The CDR3 DNA follows: TGTGCCAGCAGTTTAGCGGGAACAGGGAAGGGCAATCAGCCCCAGCATTTT. It yields the protein CASSLAGTGKGNQPQHF.

The chain joins TRBV28 to TRBJ1-3, with D perhaps matching TRBD1 (5 bases). CDR3 length: 14 amino acids. Per germline, CDR1 MDHEN and CDR2 SYDVKM. The ends were cut back, 4 bases at V and 4 bases at J, with 11 bases in the middle. CDR3 nucleotides: TGTGCCAGCAGTTCTCAGGGTCAAGGAAACACCATATATTTT. Its protein product is CASSSQGQGNTIYF.

Turning to this clone: The same CDR3 also results from other DNA sequences found in this sample. The rearrangement uses TRBV2 and TRBJ2-1, with 10 bases that match TRBD2. Germline-derived CDR1 and CDR2 are SNHLY and FYNNEI. V shed 6 bases and J 1 base; nucleotides not matched to a gene: 3. This CDR3 is built from 15 residues. The CDR3 spells CASRLAGTSYNEQFF. CDR3 DNA: TGTGCCAGCAGACTAGCGGGAACGTCCTACAATGAGCAGTTCTTC. The variable domain in full, with the rest retrieved from reference TRBV2 and TRBJ2-1, is EPEVTQTPSHQVTQMGQEVILRCVPISNHLYFYWYRQILGQKVEFLVSFYNNEISEKSEIFDDQFSVERPDGSNFTLKIRSTKLEDSAMYFCASRLAGTSYNEQFFGPGTRLTVL.

The chain employs TRBV9 and TRBJ1-5; the D is unclear. This CDR3 contains 14 residues. With 0 bases removed from V and 2 bases from J, the gap between germline ends came to 6 bases. Germline V gene lookup returns CDR1 SGDLS and CDR2 YYNGEE. The CDR3 sequence: CASSVGAGNQPQHF. DNA of the CDR3: TGTGCCAGCAGCGTAGGGGCGGGCAATCAGCCCCAGCATTTT.

V gene TRBV29-1 combines with J gene TRBJ2-1, with TRBD2 matching 11 bases. The CDR3 length is 15 residues. The V gene's germline CDR1 is SQVTM and CDR2 ANQGSEA. Trimming cost V 6 bases and J 8 bases; bases outside gene matches: 12. CDR3 nucleotide sequence: TGCAGCGTAGGGCCCACTAGCGGGAGTTTCTATGAGCAGTTCTTC. Translating gives CSVGPTSGSFYEQFF.

The chain links TRBV15 to TRBJ1-2; 10 bases are shared with TRBD1. Per germline, CDR1 LNHNV and CDR2 YYDKDF (reference sequence). This CDR3 comprises 17 residues. J gave up 3 bases and V 1 base, and 8 bases lay outside the gene matches. The CDR3 DNA reads TGTGCCACCAGCAGAGGGACAGGGGGTCCAGTGGACTATGGCTACACCTTC. Its translation: CATSRGTGGPVDYGYTF. Full variable domain (remainder filled in from reference TRBV15 and TRBJ1-2): DAMVIQNPRYQVTQFGKPVTLSCSQTLNHNVMYWYQQKSSQAPKLLFHYYDKDFNNEADTPDNFQSRRPNTSFCFLDIRSPGLGDTAMYLCATSRGTGGPVDYGYTFGSGTRLTVV.

This clone was seen only a few times. This chain connects TRBV4-2 to TRBJ2-5; unclear D gene. The germline CDR1 and CDR2 sequences are LGHNA and YNFKEQ. This CDR3 comprises 13 residues. With 3 bases removed from V and 5 bases from J, the gap between germline ends came to 10 bases. The CDR3 protein is CASSQRERETQYF. The CDR3 bases are TGTGCCAGCAGCCAGAGAGAACGGGAGACCCAGTACTTC.

This clone was recorded once. Other DNA sequences in the same sample also yield this CDR3. The V call is TRBV5-1, the J call TRBJ2-1, with 11 bases lining up with TRBD2. Germline V gives CDR1 SGHRS, CDR2 YFSETQ. The CDR3 totals 15 residues. V lost 4 bases and J lost 4; bases outside the gene matches: 4. CDR3 sequence (DNA): TGCGCCAGCAGCCTGGGGACTAGCGGTTACAATGAGCAGTTCTTC. The encoded protein is CASSLGTSGYNEQFF. The variable domain in full, completed from reference TRBV5-1 and TRBJ2-1, reads KAGVTQTPRYLIKTRGQQVTLSCSPISGHRSVSWYQQTPGQGLQFLFEYFSETQRNKGNFPGRFSGRQFSNSRSEMNVSTLELGDSALYLCASSLGTSGYNEQFFGPGTRLTVL.

The chain joins TRBV27 to TRBJ2-5; TRBD2 agrees at 9 bases. V gave up 4 bases and J gave up 2 bases; unmatched junction bases: 5. Per the germline V gene, CDR1 is MNHEY and CDR2 is SMNVEV (reference sequence). CDR3 size: 15 residues. The CDR3 sequence is CASSSNSGRQETQYF. In DNA, the CDR3 is TGTGCCAGCAGTTCAAATAGCGGGAGACAAGAGACCCAGTACTTC.

In the case of this clone: It may be a read error: a sequence one base away is much more abundant. This rearrangement joins TRBV7-9 to TRBJ1-1; a weak D match, TRBD1 (5 bases). Trimming cost V 1 base and J 5 bases, with 14 bases left between them. This CDR3 has 15 residues. Per the germline V gene, CDR1 is SEHNR and CDR2 is FQNEAQ (reference sequence). Here the CDR3 DNA reads TGTGCCAGCAGCTTAGTATCCGGGGACCGTACTGAAGCTTTCTTT. Amino acids: CASSLVSGDRTEAFF.

The chain is built from TRBV27 and TRBJ2-1; the D is unclear. The length of the CDR3 is 14 residues. Looked up from germline, CDR1 is MNHEY and CDR2 is SMNVEV (reference sequence). Trimming stripped 4 bases from V and 3 bases from J, with 10 bases between. The CDR3 nucleotides read TGTGCCAGCAGTTCACAGAGGATCTACAATGAGCAGTTCTTC. Its protein is CASSSQRIYNEQFF.

Only a few counts were recorded for this clone. The CDR3 sequence: CASRGQANTGELFF. The CDR3 region has the DNA TGTGCCAGCAGGGGACAGGCGAACACCGGGGAGCTGTTTTTT. The chain has TRBV6-1 and TRBJ2-2, with 8 bases that match TRBD1. Germline lookup yields CDR1 MNHNS and CDR2 SASEGT. V lost 6 bases to trimming and J lost 0 bases; unmatched junction nucleotides: 0. The CDR3 sequence is 14 residues long.

The rearrangement joins TRBV4-2 to TRBJ2-7, with a possible D match to TRBD2 (5 bases). The CDR3 sequence is 15 residues long. The V gene lost 3 bases and the J gene lost 4 bases, with 16 bases spanning the gap. CDR1 is LGHNA, CDR2 YNFKEQ, per germline. DNA for the CDR3: TGTGCCAGCAGCCACTCATCGGGAAGGCCATACGAGCAGTACTTC. It codes for CASSHSSGRPYEQYF.